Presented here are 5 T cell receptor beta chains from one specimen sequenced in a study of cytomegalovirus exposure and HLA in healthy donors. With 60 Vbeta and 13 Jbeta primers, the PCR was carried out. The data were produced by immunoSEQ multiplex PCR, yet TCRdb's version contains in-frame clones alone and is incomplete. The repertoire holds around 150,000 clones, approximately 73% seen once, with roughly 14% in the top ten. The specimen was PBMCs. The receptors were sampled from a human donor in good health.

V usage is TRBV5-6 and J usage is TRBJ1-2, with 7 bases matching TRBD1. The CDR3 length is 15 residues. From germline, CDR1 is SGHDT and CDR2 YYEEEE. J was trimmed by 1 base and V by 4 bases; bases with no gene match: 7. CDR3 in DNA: TGTGCCAGCAGCAAGAACAGGGGATATAACTATGGCTACACCTTC. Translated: CASSKNRGYNYGYTF.

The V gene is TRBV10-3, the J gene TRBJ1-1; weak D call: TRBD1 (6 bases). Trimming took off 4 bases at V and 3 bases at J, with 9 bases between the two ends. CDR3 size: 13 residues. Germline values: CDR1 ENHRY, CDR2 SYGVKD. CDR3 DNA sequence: TGTGCCATCAGTGTTCAGGGGCACACTGAAGCTTTCTTT. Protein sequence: CAISVQGHTEAFF.

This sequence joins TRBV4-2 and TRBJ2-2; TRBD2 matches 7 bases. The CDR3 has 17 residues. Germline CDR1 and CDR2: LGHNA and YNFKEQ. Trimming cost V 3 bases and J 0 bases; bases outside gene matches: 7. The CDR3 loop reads CASSQEPAGANTGELFF. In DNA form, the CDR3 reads TGTGCCAGCAGCCAGGAGCCTGCGGGAGCGAACACCGGGGAGCTGTTTTTT.

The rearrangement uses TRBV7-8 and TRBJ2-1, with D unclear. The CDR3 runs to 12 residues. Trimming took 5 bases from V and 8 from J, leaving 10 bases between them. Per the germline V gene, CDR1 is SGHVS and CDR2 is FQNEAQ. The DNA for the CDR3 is TGTGCCAGCAGCCCCCACGACTATGAGCAGTTCTTC. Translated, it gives CASSPHDYEQFF.

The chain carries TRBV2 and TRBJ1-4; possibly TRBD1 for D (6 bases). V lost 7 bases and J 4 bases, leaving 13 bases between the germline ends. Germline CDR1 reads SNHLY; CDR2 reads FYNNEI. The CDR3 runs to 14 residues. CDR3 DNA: TGTGCCAGCAACCCGGGACACCTTAATGAAAAACTGTTTTTT. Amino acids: CASNPGHLNEKLFF.